This TCR beta chain originates from a study of OX40 agonist ivuxolimab in advanced cancers. CDR3 length: 15 residues. Trimming cost V 2 bases and J 3 bases, with 14 bases left between them. CDR1 and CDR2 from the germline V gene are MNHNY and SVGAGI (reference sequence). Whole-study results and caveats: Fewer expanded clones were found on average in CD4+ than in CD8+ T cells.

Note on this clone: Its antigen is unidentified.

Sequencing was performed with immunoSEQ multiplex PCR; in TCRdb, only in-frame clones are kept and a portion is missing. The sample shows some 76,000 clones, roughly 86% of them seen only once. Sequences were derived from CD4+ or CD8+ T cells sorted from blood, sampled in a trial of the OX40 agonist ivuxolimab. This TCR was recovered from an adult with an advanced solid tumor such as melanoma, head and neck, liver or kidney cancer. The chain links TRBV6-6 to TRBJ2-7; D may match TRBD1 or TRBD2 (6 bases each). The CDR3 here is CASSYPGGLGYEQYF. Written as DNA, the CDR3 is TGTGCCAGCAGTTACCCCGGGGGCCTAGGCTACGAGCAGTACTTC.